These T cell receptor beta chains were read from a single sample in a study of blood T cell repertoires in COVID-19. Clones were read by immunoSEQ multiplex PCR, and TCRdb kept only the in-frame ones, dropping some. The profile shows approximately 110,000 clones, 85% to 90% of them singletons. The source material was peripheral blood. These TCRs come from a man in his fifties with acute or convalescent COVID-19. Both conserved end residues are part of each CDR3. The order of the fields is CDR3 DNA, CDR3 protein, CDR3 length, J gene, clone size, V gene, D gene. D genes are given only for firm matches. Clone size appears in some rows only: once, few, many, or a class for an expanded clone.

CDR3nt: TGTGCCAGCAGCTCACAGGGGGCCTATGGCTACACCTTC
CDR3aa: CASSSQGAYGYTF
len: 13
j_gene: TRBJ1-2
abundance: NA
v_gene: TRBV9
d_gene: TRBD1

CDR3nt: TGTGCCTGGCGAAGCCGGGACAGGGGTTGGTATGGCTACACCTTC
CDR3aa: CAWRSRDRGWYGYTF
len: 15
j_gene: TRBJ1-2
abundance: NA
v_gene: TRBV30
d_gene: TRBD1

CDR3nt: TGTGCCAGTAGGACGGGACTAGCGGGAGCCAATGAGCAGTTCTTC
CDR3aa: CASRTGLAGANEQFF
len: 15
j_gene: TRBJ2-1
abundance: NA
v_gene: TRBV19
d_gene: TRBD2

CDR3nt: TGTGCCAGCAGTTACAACACCGGGACAGCAGTTTACGAGCAGTACTTC
CDR3aa: CASSYNTGTAVYEQYF
len: 16
j_gene: TRBJ2-7
abundance: NA
v_gene: TRBV6-5
d_gene: TRBD1

CDR3nt: TGTGCCAGCAGCTTAGGGCGAACTAGCAGCCCGTTCTTC
CDR3aa: CASSLGRTSSPFF
len: 13
j_gene: TRBJ2-1
abundance: NA
v_gene: TRBV11-2
d_gene: NA

CDR3nt: TGTGCCAGTAGTATAGATGACGACAGTCCCCCCTACGAGCAGTACTTC
CDR3aa: CASSIDDDSPPYEQYF
len: 16
j_gene: TRBJ2-7
abundance: NA
v_gene: TRBV19
d_gene: NA

CDR3nt: TGTGCCAGCAGTGAACGCAGGGCAGGAGAGACCCAGTACTTC
CDR3aa: CASSERRAGETQYF
len: 14
j_gene: TRBJ2-5
abundance: NA
v_gene: TRBV6-1
d_gene: NA

CDR3nt: TGTGCCACCTCCCAACCTGGGACAGGCCAAGAGACCCAGTACTTC
CDR3aa: CATSQPGTGQETQYF
len: 15
j_gene: TRBJ2-5
abundance: NA
v_gene: TRBV24-1
d_gene: TRBD1

CDR3nt: TGTGCCAGCAGTGACTCTTATCGGGGAGCTGGTGAGCAGTTCTTC
CDR3aa: CASSDSYRGAGEQFF
len: 15
j_gene: TRBJ2-1
abundance: NA
v_gene: TRBV6-4
d_gene: NA

CDR3nt: TGTGCCAGCAGTTACGGAGGACTAGCGGGGGTATACGAGCAGTACTTC
CDR3aa: CASSYGGLAGVYEQYF
len: 16
j_gene: TRBJ2-7
abundance: once
v_gene: TRBV6-2/TRBV6-3
d_gene: TRBD2

CDR3nt: TGTGCCAGCAGCGCCGATGAGGACAGGGTCGAGCAGTACTTC
CDR3aa: CASSADEDRVEQYF
len: 14
j_gene: TRBJ2-7
abundance: NA
v_gene: TRBV2
d_gene: TRBD1

CDR3nt: TGTGCCAGTAGTAGTATATATCGTGGCAGGGGGCATGGTGGCTACACCTTC
CDR3aa: CASSSIYRGRGHGGYTF
len: 17
j_gene: TRBJ1-2
abundance: NA
v_gene: TRBV19
d_gene: TRBD1

CDR3nt: TGTGCCAGTAGTGGAGCGGGAGGGCGTTGGGGCCAAGAGACCCAGTACTTC
CDR3aa: CASSGAGGRWGQETQYF
len: 17
j_gene: TRBJ2-5
abundance: NA
v_gene: TRBV19
d_gene: TRBD2

CDR3nt: TGTGCTAGTGGTTTGAGCTGGACCTCGGGAGCCGGGGAGCTGTTTTTT
CDR3aa: CASGLSWTSGAGELFF
len: 16
j_gene: TRBJ2-2
abundance: NA
v_gene: TRBV12-5
d_gene: NA

CDR3nt: TGTGCCAGCAGCTTACTTGCTGAAGCTTTCTTT
CDR3aa: CASSLLAEAFF
len: 11
j_gene: TRBJ1-1
abundance: once
v_gene: TRBV11-2
d_gene: NA

CDR3nt: TGTGCCAGCAGCCGCGGACAGGGGCCGCTTAGCAATCAGCCCCAGCATTTT
CDR3aa: CASSRGQGPLSNQPQHF
len: 17
j_gene: TRBJ1-5
abundance: NA
v_gene: TRBV5-8
d_gene: TRBD1

CDR3nt: TGTGCCAGTGGGACAGCCAGCTCCTACGAGCAGTACTTC
CDR3aa: CASGTASSYEQYF
len: 13
j_gene: TRBJ2-7
abundance: NA
v_gene: TRBV7-2
d_gene: TRBD1

CDR3nt: TGCGCCAGCAGTGAGCTGAGCGCAACTAATGAAAAACTGTTTTTT
CDR3aa: CASSELSATNEKLFF
len: 15
j_gene: TRBJ1-4
abundance: NA
v_gene: TRBV10-2
d_gene: NA

CDR3nt: TGTGCCAGCAGCCTGGTGGGACTAGCTAAGGATGAGCAGTTCTTC
CDR3aa: CASSLVGLAKDEQFF
len: 15
j_gene: TRBJ2-1
abundance: NA
v_gene: TRBV5-4
d_gene: TRBD2

CDR3nt: TGTGCCAGCAGCTTGGGCAGACAAGAGACCCAGTACTTC
CDR3aa: CASSLGRQETQYF
len: 13
j_gene: TRBJ2-5
abundance: NA
v_gene: TRBV11-2
d_gene: NA

CDR3nt: TGCGCCAGCAGCTTTGGACAGGAGGACGATACGCAGTATTTT
CDR3aa: CASSFGQEDDTQYF
len: 14
j_gene: TRBJ2-3
abundance: NA
v_gene: TRBV5-1
d_gene: TRBD1

CDR3nt: TGTGCCAGCAGCAATCGGACAGGGTGGACTGAAGCTTTCTTT
CDR3aa: CASSNRTGWTEAFF
len: 14
j_gene: TRBJ1-1
abundance: NA
v_gene: TRBV7-9
d_gene: TRBD1

CDR3nt: TGTGCCAGCAGTTTCCTAGGCAATGAGCAGTTCTTC
CDR3aa: CASSFLGNEQFF
len: 12
j_gene: TRBJ2-1
abundance: NA
v_gene: TRBV27
d_gene: NA

CDR3nt: TGTGCCAGCAGCCAAGAGGCAGGGTCCTACACTGAAGCTTTCTTT
CDR3aa: CASSQEAGSYTEAFF
len: 15
j_gene: TRBJ1-1
abundance: NA
v_gene: TRBV14
d_gene: NA

CDR3nt: TGTGCCAGCATGGGAGGAGGCACAGATACGCAGTATTTT
CDR3aa: CASMGGGTDTQYF
len: 13
j_gene: TRBJ2-3
abundance: NA
v_gene: TRBV6-5
d_gene: NA

CDR3nt: TGTGCCAGCAGTACTGGACAGGGTGGCTACGAGCAGTACTTC
CDR3aa: CASSTGQGGYEQYF
len: 14
j_gene: TRBJ2-7
abundance: NA
v_gene: TRBV2
d_gene: TRBD1

CDR3nt: TGTGCCAGCAGCTTATTCGACAATTCCGGGGAGCTGTTTTTT
CDR3aa: CASSLFDNSGELFF
len: 14
j_gene: TRBJ2-2
abundance: NA
v_gene: TRBV11-3
d_gene: NA

CDR3nt: TGTGCCAGCAGCGCCGGGGGGATCGGCTACACCTTC
CDR3aa: CASSAGGIGYTF
len: 12
j_gene: TRBJ1-2
abundance: few
v_gene: TRBV7-2
d_gene: NA

CDR3nt: TGTGCCAGCAGTTACTCGGGACACCTGAGCACAGATACGCAGTATTTT
CDR3aa: CASSYSGHLSTDTQYF
len: 16
j_gene: TRBJ2-3
abundance: NA
v_gene: TRBV6-5
d_gene: NA

CDR3nt: TGTACCAGCAGTTACGGGGGTCGAGGCTACACCTTC
CDR3aa: CTSSYGGRGYTF
len: 12
j_gene: TRBJ1-2
abundance: NA
v_gene: TRBV28
d_gene: NA

CDR3nt: TGTGCTAGTGCCTCAGGGGTTGGGAGCTTGAACACTGAAGCTTTCTTT
CDR3aa: CASASGVGSLNTEAFF
len: 16
j_gene: TRBJ1-1
abundance: NA
v_gene: TRBV12-5
d_gene: NA

CDR3nt: TGCAGTGCTAGTATAGGACAGGGTTGGCCCGGGGAGCTGTTTTTT
CDR3aa: CSASIGQGWPGELFF
len: 15
j_gene: TRBJ2-2
abundance: NA
v_gene: TRBV20-1
d_gene: TRBD1

CDR3nt: TGTGCCAGCAACGTCGGACAATACAATGAGCAGTTCTTC
CDR3aa: CASNVGQYNEQFF
len: 13
j_gene: TRBJ2-1
abundance: few
v_gene: TRBV12-3/TRBV12-4
d_gene: NA

CDR3nt: TGTGCCAGCAGCTTTGAGTGGGGCTTGGACCACGAGCAGTACTTC
CDR3aa: CASSFEWGLDHEQYF
len: 15
j_gene: TRBJ2-7
abundance: NA
v_gene: TRBV11-2
d_gene: NA

CDR3nt: TGTGCCAGCAGAAGGGACAGGGGAGTTGCTGAAGCTTTCTTT
CDR3aa: CASRRDRGVAEAFF
len: 14
j_gene: TRBJ1-1
abundance: NA
v_gene: TRBV2
d_gene: TRBD1